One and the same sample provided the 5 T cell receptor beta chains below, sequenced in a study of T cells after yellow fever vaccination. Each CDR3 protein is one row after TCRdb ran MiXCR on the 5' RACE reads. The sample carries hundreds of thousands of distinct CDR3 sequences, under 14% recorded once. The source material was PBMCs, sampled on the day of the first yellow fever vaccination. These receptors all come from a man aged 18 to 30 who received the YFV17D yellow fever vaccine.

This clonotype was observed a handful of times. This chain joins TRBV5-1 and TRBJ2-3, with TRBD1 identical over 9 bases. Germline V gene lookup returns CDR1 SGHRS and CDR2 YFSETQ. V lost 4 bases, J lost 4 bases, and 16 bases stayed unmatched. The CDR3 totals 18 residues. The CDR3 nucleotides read TGCGCCAGCAGCCCCAGTGGTATCGGGACAGGGTTATCAGATACGCAGTATTTT. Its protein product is CASSPSGIGTGLSDTQYF.

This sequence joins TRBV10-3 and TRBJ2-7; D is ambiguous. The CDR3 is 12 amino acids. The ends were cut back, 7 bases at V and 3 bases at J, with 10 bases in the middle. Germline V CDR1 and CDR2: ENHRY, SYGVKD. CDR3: CAIKSQRYEQYF. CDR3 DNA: TGTGCCATCAAATCACAGCGCTACGAGCAGTACTTC.

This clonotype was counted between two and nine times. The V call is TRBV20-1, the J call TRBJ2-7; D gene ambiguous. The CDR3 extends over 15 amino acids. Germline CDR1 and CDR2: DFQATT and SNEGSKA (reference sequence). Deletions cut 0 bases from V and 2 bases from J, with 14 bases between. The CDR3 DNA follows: TGCAGTGCTAGAGATGTGATACAGACCACCTACGAGCAGTACTTC. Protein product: CSARDVIQTTYEQYF.

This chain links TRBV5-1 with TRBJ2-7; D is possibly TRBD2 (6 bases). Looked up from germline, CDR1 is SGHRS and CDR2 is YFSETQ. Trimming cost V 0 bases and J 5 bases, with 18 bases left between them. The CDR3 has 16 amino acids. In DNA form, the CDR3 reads TGCGCCAGCAGCTTGGCCGGAGGGCTTGGGGATCACGAGCAGTACGTC. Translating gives CASSLAGGLGDHEQYV.

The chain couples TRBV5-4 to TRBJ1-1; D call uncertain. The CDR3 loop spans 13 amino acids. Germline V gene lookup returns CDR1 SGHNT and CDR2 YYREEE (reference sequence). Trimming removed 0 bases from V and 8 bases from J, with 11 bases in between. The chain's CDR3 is CASSLAAPAEAFF. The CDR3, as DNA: TGTGCCAGCAGCTTGGCTGCCCCCGCAGAAGCTTTCTTT.